This T cell receptor (beta chain) was observed in a study of metastatic and nonmetastatic thyroid tumors. On the study more broadly: Repertoire data that came from the blood and tumor or nodule tissue of malignant and benign thyroid patients were compared.

Using MiXCR, TCRdb reanalyzed the PCR reads. This sample carries fewer than 40,000 clones, 14% to 15% of them seen once, and the ten largest clones take around a fifth. A word on this clone: Its antigen is currently unknown. The junction departs from the called germline gene at one end, perhaps through a read error.

Overall study findings and caveats: Malignant tumors reportedly showed significantly higher TCR beta diversity than benign nodules in both blood and tumor.

Thyroid surgery took place with no prior treatment in any patient. The clonotype comes from a male donor with papillary thyroid cancer or a benign thyroid nodule (not recorded which). Some clones in this sample may be carry-over from other donors' samples. Sequencing was carried out using blood.

The CDR3: CASSFWVNEQFF. CDR3 nucleotides: TGTGCAAGCAGTTTTTGGGTCAATGAGCAGTTCTTC. V gene TRBV28 combines with J gene TRBJ2-1; D not resolved. CDR3 size: 12 residues. Germline CDR1 reads MDHEN; CDR2 reads SYDVKM.